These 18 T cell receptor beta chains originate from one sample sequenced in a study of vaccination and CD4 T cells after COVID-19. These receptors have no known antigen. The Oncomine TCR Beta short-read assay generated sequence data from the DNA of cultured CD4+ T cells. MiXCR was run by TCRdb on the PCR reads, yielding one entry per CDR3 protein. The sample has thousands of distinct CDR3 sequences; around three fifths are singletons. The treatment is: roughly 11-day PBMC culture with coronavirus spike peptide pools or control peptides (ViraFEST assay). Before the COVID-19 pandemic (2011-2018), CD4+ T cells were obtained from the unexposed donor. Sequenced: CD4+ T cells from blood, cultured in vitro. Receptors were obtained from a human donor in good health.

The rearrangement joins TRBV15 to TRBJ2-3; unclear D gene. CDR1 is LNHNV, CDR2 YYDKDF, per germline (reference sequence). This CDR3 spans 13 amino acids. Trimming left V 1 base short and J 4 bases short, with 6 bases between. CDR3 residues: CATSRVMADTQYF. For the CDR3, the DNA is TGTGCCACCAGCAGAGTTATGGCAGATACGCAGTATTTT.

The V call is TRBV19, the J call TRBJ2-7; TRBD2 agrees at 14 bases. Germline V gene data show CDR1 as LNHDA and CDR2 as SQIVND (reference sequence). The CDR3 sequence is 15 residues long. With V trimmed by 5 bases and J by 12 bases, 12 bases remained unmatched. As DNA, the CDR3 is TGTGCCAGTAGTTCTCCGGGACTAGCGGGGGAAAACTCGTACTTC. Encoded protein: CASSSPGLAGENSYF.

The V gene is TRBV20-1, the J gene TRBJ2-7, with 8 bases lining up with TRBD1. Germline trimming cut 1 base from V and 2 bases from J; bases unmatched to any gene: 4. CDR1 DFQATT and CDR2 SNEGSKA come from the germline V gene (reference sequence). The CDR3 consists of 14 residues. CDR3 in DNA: TGCAGTGCTAGAGGACAGGGGCGAACCTACGAGCAGTACTTC. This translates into CSARGQGRTYEQYF.

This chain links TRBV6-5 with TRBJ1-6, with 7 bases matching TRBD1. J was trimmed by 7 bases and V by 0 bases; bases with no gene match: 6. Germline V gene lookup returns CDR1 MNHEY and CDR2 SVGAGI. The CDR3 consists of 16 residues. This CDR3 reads CASSYSPGGGNSPLHF. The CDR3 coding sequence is TGTGCCAGCAGTTACTCTCCAGGGGGAGGGAATTCACCCCTCCACTTT.

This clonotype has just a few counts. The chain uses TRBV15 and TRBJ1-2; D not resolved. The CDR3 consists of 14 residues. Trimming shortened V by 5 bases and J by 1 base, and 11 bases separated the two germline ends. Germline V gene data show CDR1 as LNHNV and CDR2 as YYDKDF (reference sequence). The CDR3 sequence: CATSAGKLNYGYTF. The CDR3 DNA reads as TGTGCCACCAGCGCCGGGAAGCTTAACTATGGCTACACCTTC.

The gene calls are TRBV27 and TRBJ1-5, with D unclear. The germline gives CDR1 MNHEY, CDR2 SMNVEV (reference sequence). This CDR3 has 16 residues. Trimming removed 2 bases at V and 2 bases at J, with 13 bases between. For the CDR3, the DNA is TGTGCCAGCAGTTTAAGAGGAGCCGAGGGCAATCAGCCCCAGCATTTT. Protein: CASSLRGAEGNQPQHF.

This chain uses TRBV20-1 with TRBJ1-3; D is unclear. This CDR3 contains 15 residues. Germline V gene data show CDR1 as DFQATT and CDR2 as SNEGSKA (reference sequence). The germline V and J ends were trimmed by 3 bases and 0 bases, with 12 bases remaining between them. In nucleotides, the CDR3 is TGCAGTGCTAGCTTCGGACTGGACTCTGGAAACACCATATATTTT. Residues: CSASFGLDSGNTIYF.

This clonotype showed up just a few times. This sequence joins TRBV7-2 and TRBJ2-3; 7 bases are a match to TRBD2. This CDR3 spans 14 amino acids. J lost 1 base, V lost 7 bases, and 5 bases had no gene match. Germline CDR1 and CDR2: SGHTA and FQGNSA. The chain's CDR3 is CASTQRGGTDTQYF. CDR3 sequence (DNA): TGTGCCAGCACTCAACGGGGGGGCACAGATACGCAGTATTTT.

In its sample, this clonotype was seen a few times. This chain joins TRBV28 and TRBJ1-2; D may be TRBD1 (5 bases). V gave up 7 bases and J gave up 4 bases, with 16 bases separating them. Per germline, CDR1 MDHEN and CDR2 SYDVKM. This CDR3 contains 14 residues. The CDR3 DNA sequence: TGTGCCAGCAACTTGGTCCAGGGCGCCTATGGCTACACCTTC. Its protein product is CASNLVQGAYGYTF.

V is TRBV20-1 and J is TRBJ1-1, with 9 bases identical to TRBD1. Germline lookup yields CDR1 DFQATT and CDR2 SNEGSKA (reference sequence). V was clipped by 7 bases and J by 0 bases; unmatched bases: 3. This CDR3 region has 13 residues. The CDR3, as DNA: TGCAGTGTGGGACAGGGTATGAACACTGAAGCTTTCTTT. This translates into CSVGQGMNTEAFF.

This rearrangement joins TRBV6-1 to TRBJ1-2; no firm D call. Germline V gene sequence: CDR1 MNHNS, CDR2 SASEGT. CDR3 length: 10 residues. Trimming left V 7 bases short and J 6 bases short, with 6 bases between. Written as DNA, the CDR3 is TGTGCCAGCAAAAATAATGGCTACACCTTC. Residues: CASKNNGYTF.

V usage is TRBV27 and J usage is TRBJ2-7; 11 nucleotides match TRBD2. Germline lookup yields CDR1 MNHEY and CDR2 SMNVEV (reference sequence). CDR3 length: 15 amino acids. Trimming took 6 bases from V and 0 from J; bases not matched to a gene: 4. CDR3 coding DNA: TGTGCCAGCAGCCCGGGGACTAGCGGCTCCTACGAGCAGTACTTC. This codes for CASSPGTSGSYEQYF.

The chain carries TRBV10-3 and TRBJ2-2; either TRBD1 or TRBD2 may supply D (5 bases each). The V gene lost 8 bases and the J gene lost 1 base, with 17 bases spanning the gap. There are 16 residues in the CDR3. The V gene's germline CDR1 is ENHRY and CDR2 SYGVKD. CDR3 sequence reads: CAIGTVGIKNTGELFF. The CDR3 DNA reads TGTGCCATCGGGACGGTGGGAATAAAGAACACCGGGGAGCTGTTTTTT.

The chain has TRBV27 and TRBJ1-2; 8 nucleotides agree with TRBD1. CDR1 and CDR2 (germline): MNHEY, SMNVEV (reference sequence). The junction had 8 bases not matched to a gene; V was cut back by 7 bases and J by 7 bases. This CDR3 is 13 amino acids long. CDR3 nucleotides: TGTGCCAGCACCTCCCAGGGGGCCGGTGGCTACACCTTC. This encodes CASTSQGAGGYTF.

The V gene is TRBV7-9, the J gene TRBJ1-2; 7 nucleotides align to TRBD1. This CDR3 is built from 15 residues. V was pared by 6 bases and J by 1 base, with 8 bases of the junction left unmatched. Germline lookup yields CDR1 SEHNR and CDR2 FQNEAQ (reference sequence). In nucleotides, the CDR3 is TGTGCCAGCAGTTTCCTTGACAGGGATAACTATGGCTACACCTTC. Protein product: CASSFLDRDNYGYTF.

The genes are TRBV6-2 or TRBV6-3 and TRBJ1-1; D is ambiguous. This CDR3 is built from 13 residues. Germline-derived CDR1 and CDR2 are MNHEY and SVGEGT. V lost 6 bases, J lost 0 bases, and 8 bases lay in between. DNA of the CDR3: TGTGCCAGCAGATGGCAGATGAACACTGAAGCTTTCTTT. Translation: CASRWQMNTEAFF.

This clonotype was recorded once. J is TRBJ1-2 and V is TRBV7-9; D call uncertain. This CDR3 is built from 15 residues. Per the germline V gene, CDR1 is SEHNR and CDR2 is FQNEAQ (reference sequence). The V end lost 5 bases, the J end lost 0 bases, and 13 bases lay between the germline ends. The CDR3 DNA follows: TGTGCCAGCAGCCCCTGGAGGGCCGCTAACTATGGCTACACCTTC. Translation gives CASSPWRAANYGYTF.

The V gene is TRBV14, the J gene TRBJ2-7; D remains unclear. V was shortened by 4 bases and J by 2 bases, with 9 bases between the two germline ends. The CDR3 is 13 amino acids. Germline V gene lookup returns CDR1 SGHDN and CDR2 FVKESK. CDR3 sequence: CASSRADAYEQYF. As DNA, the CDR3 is TGTGCCAGCAGCCGTGCAGACGCCTACGAGCAGTACTTC.